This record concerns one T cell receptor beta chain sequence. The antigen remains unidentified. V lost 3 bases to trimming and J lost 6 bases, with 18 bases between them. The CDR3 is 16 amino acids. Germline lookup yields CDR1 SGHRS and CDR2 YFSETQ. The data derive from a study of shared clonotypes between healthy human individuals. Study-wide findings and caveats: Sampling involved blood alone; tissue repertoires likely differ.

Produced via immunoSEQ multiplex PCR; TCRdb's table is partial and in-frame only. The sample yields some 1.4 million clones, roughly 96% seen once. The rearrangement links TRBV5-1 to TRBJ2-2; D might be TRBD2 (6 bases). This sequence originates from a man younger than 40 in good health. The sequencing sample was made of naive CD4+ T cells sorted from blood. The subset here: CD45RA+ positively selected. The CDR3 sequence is CASSYGAGQIAGELFF. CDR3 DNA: TGCGCCAGCAGCTATGGAGCGGGCCAAATCGCCGGGGAGCTGTTTTTT. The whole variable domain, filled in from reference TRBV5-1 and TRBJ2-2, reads KAGVTQTPRYLIKTRGQQVTLSCSPISGHRSVSWYQQTPGQGLQFLFEYFSETQRNKGNFPGRFSGRQFSNSRSEMNVSTLELGDSALYLCASSYGAGQIAGELFFGEGSRLTVL.